The 5 T cell receptor beta chains given below trace back to one sample, sequenced in a study of blood T cell repertoires in COVID-19. The assay was immunoSEQ multiplex PCR, and TCRdb's table has in-frame clones only and misses some. The sample has about 220,000 clones, 65% to 85% seen once; the top ten hold 3% to 3.5%. The sample was peripheral blood. The receptors shown here come from a woman younger than 45 who had recovered from COVID-19.

The V gene is TRBV28, the J gene TRBJ1-2; D is undetermined. V was clipped by 5 bases and J by 8 bases, with 15 bases between them. The CDR3 runs to 13 residues. Germline V gives CDR1 MDHEN, CDR2 SYDVKM. The CDR3 loop is CASSPTSGEGYTF. For the CDR3, the DNA is TGTGCCAGCAGTCCAACGTCTGGGGAGGGCTACACCTTC.

CDR3 sequence reads: CASSVAAALYNEQFF. DNA for the CDR3: TGTGCCAGCAGCGTAGCGGCGGCCCTCTACAATGAGCAGTTCTTC. The gene calls are TRBV9 and TRBJ2-1, with D unclear. From germline, CDR1 is SGDLS and CDR2 YYNGEE. The CDR3 sequence is 15 residues long. Between the trimmed V and J ends, which lost 0 bases and 3 bases, there was a span of 10 bases.

The rearrangement joins TRBV5-1 to TRBJ1-2, with 8 bases aligning to TRBD1. CDR3 length: 14 amino acids. V lost 4 bases, J lost 8 bases, and 10 bases stayed unmatched. Germline V gives CDR1 SGHRS, CDR2 YFSETQ. In DNA form, the CDR3 reads TGCGCCAGCAGCCTCGACAGGGGAACGCGGGGCTACACCTTC. This sequence encodes CASSLDRGTRGYTF. The full variable domain, rest sourced from reference TRBV5-1 and TRBJ1-2, is KAGVTQTPRYLIKTRGQQVTLSCSPISGHRSVSWYQQTPGQGLQFLFEYFSETQRNKGNFPGRFSGRQFSNSRSEMNVSTLELGDSALYLCASSLDRGTRGYTFGSGTRLTVV.

The chain employs TRBV12-1 and TRBJ2-2; the tabulated D call, TRBD2, remains unverified against the DNA. TRBV12-1 is a recognized pseudogene. The CDR3 extends over 18 amino acids. The CDR3 sequence is CASSYPSGRNTNTGELFF. DNA for the CDR3: TGTGCCAGCAGCTATCCTAGCGGGAGGAACACGAACACCGGGGAGCTGTTTTTT.

V and J are TRBV6-5 and TRBJ1-2, with 8 bases that match TRBD1. The V and J ends lost 8 bases and 2 bases, in that order; junction bases with no gene match: 4. This CDR3 has 13 residues. The germline CDR1 and CDR2 sequences are MNHEY and SVGAGI. The CDR3 DNA sequence: TGTGCCAGCTCCTCAGGGGGCAACTATGGCTACACCTTC. It codes for CASSSGGNYGYTF.